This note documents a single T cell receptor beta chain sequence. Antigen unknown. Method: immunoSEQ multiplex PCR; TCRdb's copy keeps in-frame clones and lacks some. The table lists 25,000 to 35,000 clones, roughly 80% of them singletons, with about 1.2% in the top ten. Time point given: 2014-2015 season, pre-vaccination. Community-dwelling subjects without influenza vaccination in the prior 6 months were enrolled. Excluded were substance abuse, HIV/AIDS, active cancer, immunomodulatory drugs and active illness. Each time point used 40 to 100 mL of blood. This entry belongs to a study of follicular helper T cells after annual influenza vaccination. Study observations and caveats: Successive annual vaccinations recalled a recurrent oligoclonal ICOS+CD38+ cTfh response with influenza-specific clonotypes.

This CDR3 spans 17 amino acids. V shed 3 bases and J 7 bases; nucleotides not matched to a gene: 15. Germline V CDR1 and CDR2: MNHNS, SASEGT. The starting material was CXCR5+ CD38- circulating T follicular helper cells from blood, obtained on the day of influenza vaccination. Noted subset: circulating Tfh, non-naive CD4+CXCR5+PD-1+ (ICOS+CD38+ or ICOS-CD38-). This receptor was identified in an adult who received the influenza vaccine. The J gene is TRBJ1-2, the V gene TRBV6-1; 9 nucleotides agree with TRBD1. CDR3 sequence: CASSDQTGGKLRRGYTF. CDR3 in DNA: TGTGCCAGCAGTGACCAGACAGGGGGAAAGTTACGACGTGGCTACACCTTC.